Sequencing of this T cell receptor beta chain was carried out in a study of control samples from healthy donors and cancer patients. TCRdb's copy holds only in-frame clones and misses some; the assay was immunoSEQ multiplex PCR. The sample shows some 130,000 clones, roughly 92% of them seen only once. The sequence was obtained from a man aged 18 to 35 in good health. Material: blood.

DNA for the CDR3: TGCGCCAGCAGCCAAGTGCGGACTATATCATACAATGAGCAGTTCTTC. This translates into CASSQVRTISYNEQFF. V is TRBV4-1 and J is TRBJ2-1; TRBD2 is a possible D gene (6 bases). The CDR3 extends over 16 amino acids. Trimming left V 1 base short and J 4 bases short, with 14 bases between. Germline CDR1 and CDR2: MGHRA and YSYEKL.